The rows below give T cell receptor beta chains drawn from one sample of a study of blood T cell repertoires in COVID-19. TCRdb keeps only in-frame clones here, not all; method: immunoSEQ multiplex PCR. The sample includes tens of thousands of clones, roughly 85% of them seen just once. Sequencing used peripheral blood. All receptors derive from an elderly man with active COVID-19. Each CDR3 is given with its conserved first and last residue. A D gene is named only where the DNA matches it firmly. Clone size appears in some rows only: once, few, many, or a class for an expanded clone.

j_gene,v_gene,d_gene,abundance,CDR3nt,CDR3aa
TRBJ2-5,TRBV5-4,TRBD1,NA,TGTGCCAGCAGCAGCCCTGGACAGGTTCAAGAGACCCAGTACTTC,CASSSPGQVQETQYF
TRBJ1-2,TRBV6-5,TRBD1,NA,TGTGCCAGCAGTCCCCGAGGACAGGGGGCGTACGGCTACACCTTC,CASSPRGQGAYGYTF
TRBJ2-3,TRBV24-1,NA,NA,TGTGCCACCAGTGATCCTCCAGGAGATACGCAGTATTTT,CATSDPPGDTQYF
TRBJ2-1,TRBV5-6,NA,NA,TGTGCCAGCAACGGAGCTATTGAGCAGTTCTTC,CASNGAIEQFF
TRBJ2-5,TRBV7-3,NA,NA,TGTGCCAGCAGCCTGGGGAGAGGGGAGACCCAGTACTTC,CASSLGRGETQYF
TRBJ1-1,TRBV10-3,NA,NA,TGTGCCATCAGTGAGTCCCAGGGTATCAGCACTGAAGCTTTCTTT,CAISESQGISTEAFF
TRBJ2-1,TRBV20-1,NA,NA,TGCAGTGCTAGTGAAGGGGTTCGCAATGAGCAGTTCTTC,CSASEGVRNEQFF
TRBJ2-3,TRBV10-3,TRBD1,few,TGTGCCATCAATGAGGGGGCCGGCACAGATACGCAGTATTTT,CAINEGAGTDTQYF
TRBJ1-1,TRBV3-1/TRBV3-2,NA,NA,TGTGCCAGCAGTCCCGGACTGTTGAACACTGAAGCTTTCTTT,CASSPGLLNTEAFF
TRBJ1-6,TRBV18,TRBD1,NA,TGTGCCAGCTCACCTACCGGACAGGGTACCCTCCACTTT,CASSPTGQGTLHF
TRBJ2-3,TRBV7-8,TRBD1,NA,TGTGCCAGCAGCTACGCAGGGGGACGTCGCACAGATACGCAGTATTTT,CASSYAGGRRTDTQYF
TRBJ2-4,TRBV20-1,NA,once,TGCAGTGCCCGAAACGGGAACATTCAGTACTTC,CSARNGNIQYF
TRBJ2-3,TRBV6-1,NA,NA,TGTGCCAGCAGTGAAGGAGGAGGGCCAGATACGCAGTATTTT,CASSEGGGPDTQYF
TRBJ2-7,TRBV29-1,TRBD2,NA,TGCAGCGTTTTCGAGTGGGGGGGATCCTACGAGCAGTACTTC,CSVFEWGGSYEQYF
TRBJ2-5,TRBV7-2,TRBD1,NA,TGTGCCAGCAGTCTTCTCCCGGGACAGGGATCAGAGACCCAGTACTTC,CASSLLPGQGSETQYF
TRBJ1-2,TRBV2,NA,NA,TGTGCCAGCAGAGAAGGACAGCCGGGGGATGGCTACACCTTC,CASREGQPGDGYTF
TRBJ2-7,TRBV5-8,TRBD1,NA,TGTGCCAGCAGCTTAACAGGGGTTTCGTACGAGCAGTACTTC,CASSLTGVSYEQYF
TRBJ1-3,TRBV5-6,NA,few,TGTGCCAGCAGCTTAGTAGCTGGAAACACCATATATTTT,CASSLVAGNTIYF
TRBJ2-1,TRBV19,NA,NA,TGTGCCAGTAGCGAAGGCGGGCTAAGCTACAATGAGCAGTTCTTC,CASSEGGLSYNEQFF
TRBJ2-7,TRBV10-3,TRBD1,NA,TGTGCCATCAGTGAGTTCAGGGGGCCCTACGAGCAGTACTTC,CAISEFRGPYEQYF
TRBJ1-6,TRBV15,NA,once,TGTGCCACCAGCAGAGCGAGCGGGGATAATTCACCCCTCCACTTT,CATSRASGDNSPLHF
TRBJ2-3,TRBV3-1/TRBV3-2,NA,NA,TGTGCCAGCAGCCAATTACGGAGCACAGATACGCAGTATTTT,CASSQLRSTDTQYF
TRBJ2-7,TRBV28,NA,NA,TGTGCCAGCAGCCCGCCAGGGGGTGGGAGGGAGCAGTACTTC,CASSPPGGGREQYF
TRBJ2-1,TRBV11-2,TRBD2,NA,TGTGCCAGCAGCTTAGATTACATAGCGGGGGGGCCTGGGAATGAGCAGTTCTTC,CASSLDYIAGGPGNEQFF
TRBJ2-1,TRBV4-2,TRBD1,NA,TGTGCCAGCAGCCAAGGGAGGACAGGGATTGTGGGTGAGCAGTTCTTC,CASSQGRTGIVGEQFF
TRBJ1-6,TRBV5-1,TRBD1,NA,TGCGCCAGCAGCTCAGGGACAGGGGATTCACCCCTCCACTTT,CASSSGTGDSPLHF
TRBJ1-6,TRBV12-3/TRBV12-4,NA,NA,TGTGCCAGCAGTTTATTTGGCCAGGGACCCCTCCACTTT,CASSLFGQGPLHF
TRBJ1-6,TRBV9,NA,once,TGTGCCAGCAGCATTAAACCGGGGGATTCACCCCTCCACTTT,CASSIKPGDSPLHF
TRBJ2-4,TRBV21-1,NA,NA,TGTGCCAGCAGCGAGGACAGGGGTCGCATACTAGCCAAAAACATTCAGTACTTC,CASSEDRGRILAKNIQYF
TRBJ2-3,TRBV3-1/TRBV3-2,TRBD1,NA,TGTGCCAGCAGGTCCAGGGGGCTACATGCAGATACGCAGTATTTT,CASRSRGLHADTQYF
TRBJ1-2,TRBV2,NA,NA,TGTGCCAGCAACAATGGAGCTAACTATGGCTACACCTTC,CASNNGANYGYTF
TRBJ2-2,TRBV5-5,NA,NA,TGTGCCAGCAGCTTGGTGCCAGGGGACACCGGGGAGCTGTTTTTT,CASSLVPGDTGELFF
TRBJ1-5,TRBV5-5,TRBD1,NA,TGTGCCAGCAGCTTTAACAGGGGTAGCAATCAGCCCCAGCATTTT,CASSFNRGSNQPQHF
TRBJ2-2,TRBV7-3,NA,NA,TGTGCCAGCAGGGTGCAGGGGCAATCCGGGGAGCTGTTTTTT,CASRVQGQSGELFF
TRBJ2-5,TRBV27,NA,NA,TGTGCCAGCAGTTTCGGCAGGGGTGAGACCCAGTACTTC,CASSFGRGETQYF
TRBJ2-5,TRBV19,TRBD2,NA,TGTGCCAGTAGTCCTCACCGGGGGGGCGGGAAAGAGACCCAGTACTTC,CASSPHRGGGKETQYF
TRBJ2-3,TRBV5-1,TRBD2,NA,TGCGCCAGCAGCGGGCTAGCGGCGGAAACCTCTAGCACAGATACGCAGTATTTT,CASSGLAAETSSTDTQYF
TRBJ2-5,TRBV5-1,NA,NA,TGCGCCAGCAGCTTGGCCGATTCAGGAACCCAAGAGACCCAGTACTTC,CASSLADSGTQETQYF
TRBJ1-5,TRBV3-1/TRBV3-2,TRBD1,NA,TGTGCCAGCAGCCAAGATAAGGGGGCGAGAGGCGGCAATCAGCCCCAGCATTTT,CASSQDKGARGGNQPQHF
TRBJ2-5,TRBV9,TRBD2,NA,TGTGCCAGCAGCCCAAGACTAGCGGGGGGGACCTTAGAGACCCAGTACTTC,CASSPRLAGGTLETQYF
TRBJ1-6,TRBV4-3,NA,few,TGCGCCAGCAGCCAAGATTTGGCCGGAGTAAGCTCCTATAATTCACCCCTCCACTTT,CASSQDLAGVSSYNSPLHF
TRBJ1-5,TRBV7-2,TRBD1,NA,TGTGCCAGCAGCTTAGCCAACAGGGGATTCAATCAGCCCCAGCATTTT,CASSLANRGFNQPQHF
TRBJ2-7,TRBV19,NA,NA,TGTGCCAGTAGTAAGCAGGTTCCAGACTACGAGCAGTACTTC,CASSKQVPDYEQYF
TRBJ1-1,TRBV7-2,NA,NA,TGTGCCAGCAGCTTATTATCCGTCCCCACTGAAGCTTTCTTT,CASSLLSVPTEAFF
TRBJ1-1,TRBV18,TRBD1,NA,TGTGCCAGCTCACCAGACAGGGCGAGCACTGAAGCTTTCTTT,CASSPDRASTEAFF
TRBJ1-1,TRBV28,NA,NA,TGTGCCAGCATCACGGGTACTGAAGCTTTCTTT,CASITGTEAFF
TRBJ1-2,TRBV7-8,TRBD1,NA,TGTGCCAGCAGCTTAGCGCGGACAGGGGGTCTAGAAGGCTACACCTTC,CASSLARTGGLEGYTF
TRBJ2-7,TRBV30,NA,once,TGTGCCTGGGGGGTGGGCCAGAACGAGCAGTACTTC,CAWGVGQNEQYF
TRBJ2-7,TRBV10-3,NA,NA,TGTGCCATCAGCATGGACTCTACCTACGAGCAGTACTTC,CAISMDSTYEQYF
TRBJ1-3,TRBV6-5,NA,NA,TGTGCCAGCAGTCCCGCTAACTCTGGAAACACCATATATTTT,CASSPANSGNTIYF
TRBJ1-1,TRBV5-1,NA,once,TGCGCCAGCAGCCCCCGACAGCAAAGGAACACTGAAGCTTTCTTT,CASSPRQQRNTEAFF